The 18 T cell receptor beta chains below come from one sample, sequenced in a study of T-cell reconstitution after alpha-beta-depleted transplantation in children (dated by TCRdb to the mid-2010s). The library relied on PCR. Sequencing relied on an Illumina HiSeq 2500. To normalize quantification of the TCRbeta repertoire, the TCR libraries were built with molecular barcoding that relied on unique molecular identifiers. The public reads were reanalyzed by TCRdb: fastp trimming at Q25, MiXCR alignment, in-frame beta chains only. Each CDR3 protein gets just one entry, which takes the most common genes and DNA from the rows behind it. The sample table holds around 700,000 distinct CDR3 sequences, of which over 10% were seen once. The ten largest clones take up 0.79% of the sample. The sample's treatment or condition label, in plain terms: allogeneic hematopoietic cell transplantation with graft depleted of TCRalphabeta T cells and CD19 B cells.

The sequencing here drew on PBMCs, taken before TCRalphabeta/CD19-depleted stem cell transplant. Receptors originate from a girl aged 2 to 10 with congenital amegakaryocytic thrombocytopenia, due to receive a stem cell transplant.

CDR3 region: CASRTTATNEKLFF. The CDR3 nucleotides are TGCGCCAGCAGAACGACAGCAACTAATGAAAAACTGTTTTTT. The rearrangement uses TRBV5-1 and TRBJ1-4; D might be TRBD1 (5 bases). CDR1 is SGHRS, CDR2 YFSETQ, per germline. This CDR3 spans 14 amino acids. The V gene lost 5 bases and the J gene lost 0 bases, with 8 bases spanning the gap.

This clonotype was recorded a few times. The V and J genes are TRBV7-6 and TRBJ2-7, with D possibly being TRBD1 (5 bases). The CDR3 loop spans 15 amino acids. Trimming removed 1 base from V and 0 bases from J, with 10 bases in between. Germline-derived CDR1 and CDR2 are SGHVS and FNYEAQ. The CDR3 is CASSLGTPVSYEQYF. CDR3 nucleotides: TGTGCCAGCAGCTTAGGGACACCCGTCTCCTACGAGCAGTACTTC.

The chain has TRBV29-1 and TRBJ1-5, with D maybe TRBD1 (5 bases). Between the trimmed V and J ends, which lost 3 bases and 6 bases, there was a span of 18 bases. The CDR3 is 15 amino acids. Germline V gene lookup returns CDR1 SQVTM and CDR2 ANQGSEA. For the CDR3, the DNA is TGCAGCGTTGAGACGACGGGGGACGGGGGTCAGCCCCAGCATTTT. Residues: CSVETTGDGGQPQHF. The full variable domain, completed using reference TRBV29-1 and TRBJ1-5, is SAVISQKPSRDICQRGTSLTIQCQVDSQVTMMFWYRQQPGQSLTLIATANQGSEATYESGFVIDKFPISRPNLTFSTLTVSNMSPEDSSIYLCSVETTGDGGQPQHFGDGTRLSIL.

This clonotype was seen many times. The chain links TRBV12-5 to TRBJ2-7; D gene ambiguous. The V end lost 3 bases, the J end lost 3 bases, and 9 bases lay between the germline ends. Germline V gene sequence: CDR1 LGHNT, CDR2 FRNRAP. This CDR3 is 13 amino acids long. Here the CDR3 reads CASGFATLYEQYF. The CDR3 nucleotides are TGTGCTAGTGGTTTTGCTACCCTCTACGAGCAGTACTTC.

CDR3 nucleotide sequence: TGCAGCGCCGCTTATGGTGAGGAGACCCAGTACTTC. Residues: CSAAYGEETQYF. The gene calls are TRBV29-1 and TRBJ2-5; no clear D. The CDR3 contains 12 residues. From germline, CDR1 is SQVTM and CDR2 ANQGSEA. With 7 bases removed from V and 5 bases from J, the gap between germline ends came to 14 bases.

The chain is built from TRBV20-1 and TRBJ2-7, with D hard to call. The V end lost 6 bases, the J end lost 1 base, and 13 bases lay between the germline ends. In germline, CDR1 is DFQATT, CDR2 SNEGSKA (reference sequence). This CDR3 has 13 residues. Written as DNA, the CDR3 is TGCAGTGCCGTAATGTATGGTTCCTACGAGCAGTACTTC. Amino acids: CSAVMYGSYEQYF.

In this sample, this clonotype turned up many times. The DNA for the CDR3 is TGCAGTGCTAGTTGGGGAACCAGCACAGATACGCAGTATTTT. It is translated as CSASWGTSTDTQYF. The chain combines TRBV20-1 with TRBJ2-3; no firm D call. This CDR3 spans 14 amino acids. V shed 3 bases and J shed 0 bases, with 10 bases lying between them. The germline V gene has CDR1 DFQATT and CDR2 SNEGSKA (reference sequence).

This clonotype turned up a few times. This sequence joins TRBV11-1 and TRBJ2-2; 12 bases match TRBD2. Losses at the gene ends were 0 bases for V and 3 bases for J; bases not matched to a gene: 5. Germline CDR1 SGHAT, CDR2 FQDESV (reference sequence). This CDR3 is built from 18 residues. CDR3 residues: CASSLAETSGRDTGELFF. The CDR3 nucleotides read TGTGCCAGCAGCTTAGCCGAGACTAGCGGGAGAGACACCGGGGAGCTGTTTTTT.

The rearrangement joins TRBV5-1 to TRBJ2-7; a weak D match, TRBD2 (6 bases). The germline V gene has CDR1 SGHRS and CDR2 YFSETQ. V was shortened by 4 bases and J by 7 bases, with 18 bases between the two germline ends. This CDR3 has 14 amino acids. The CDR3 region is CASSAHGGIGEQYF. In DNA form, the CDR3 reads TGCGCCAGCAGCGCCCACGGAGGGATTGGTGAGCAGTACTTC.

This clonotype was seen many times. V is TRBV28 and J is TRBJ2-3; D might be TRBD2 (6 bases). The V and J ends lost 5 bases and 0 bases respectively, with 15 bases between them. Germline CDR1 is MDHEN and CDR2 is SYDVKM. The CDR3 is made up of 16 amino acids. The CDR3 loop is CASSKMGLPSTDTQYF. CDR3 DNA: TGTGCCAGCAGTAAAATGGGACTCCCTAGCACAGATACGCAGTATTTT.

This clonotype turned up a few times. This chain joins TRBV6-2 or TRBV6-3 and TRBJ2-7; 10 nucleotides line up with TRBD1. Unmatched junction bases numbered 0, after V lost 4 bases and J lost 3 bases. The V gene's germline CDR1 is MNHEY and CDR2 SVGEGT. The CDR3 consists of 13 residues. The CDR3 here is CASSWTGGYEQYF. CDR3 bases: TGTGCCAGCAGTTGGACAGGGGGCTACGAGCAGTACTTC.

In this sample, this clonotype turned up many times. V and J are TRBV10-2 and TRBJ1-1, with a possible D match to TRBD1 (6 bases). Germline loops: CDR1 WSHSY, CDR2 SAAADI. With 2 bases removed from V and 0 bases from J, the gap between germline ends came to 16 bases. This CDR3 is 17 amino acids long. The CDR3 region has the DNA TGCGCCAGCAGTGAGCCCGCCCGAGACAGGATGAACACTGAAGCTTTCTTT. This sequence encodes CASSEPARDRMNTEAFF.

The V gene is TRBV7-9, the J gene TRBJ1-1, with D maybe TRBD1 (5 bases). V lost 3 bases and J lost 11, with 13 bases in between. The CDR3 consists of 12 residues. Germline V lookup: CDR1 SEHNR, CDR2 FQNEAQ (reference sequence). The CDR3, as DNA: TGTGCCAGCAGCTTTAGGGGATCACCGGCTTTCTTT. Protein: CASSFRGSPAFF.

Comment on this clonotype: One end of the junction varies from germline; a read error may be responsible. The V and J genes are TRBV6-1 and TRBJ2-7, with TRBD1 matching 9 bases. This CDR3 region has 13 residues. Germline assignment: CDR1 MNHNS and CDR2 SASEGT. CDR3 region: CASRGTGFNEQSF. The CDR3 DNA sequence: TGTGCCAGCAGAGGGACAGGGTTTAACGAGCAGTCCTTC.

In this sample, this clonotype turned up many times. The chain is built from TRBV9 and TRBJ2-5, with TRBD2 matching 10 bases. The CDR3 contains 16 residues. V trimming: 3 bases; J trimming: 5 bases; junction bases outside the gene matches: 10. Germline loops: CDR1 SGDLS, CDR2 YYNGEE. The CDR3 sequence is CASSGHTSGALETQYF. DNA for the CDR3: TGTGCCAGCAGCGGACACACTAGCGGGGCCTTGGAGACCCAGTACTTC.

The chain carries TRBV7-2 and TRBJ2-7, with TRBD2 matching over 7 bases. Germline CDR1 is SGHTA and CDR2 is FQGNSA. This CDR3 spans 13 amino acids. Trimming at V came to 5 bases and at J to 3 bases, leaving 4 bases not matched to a gene. Written as DNA, the CDR3 is TGTGCCAGCAGCATGACTAGCAGCTACGAGCAGTACTTC. Protein sequence: CASSMTSSYEQYF.

At least ten counts were recorded for this clonotype. J is TRBJ2-5 and V is TRBV5-1; D not resolved. The ends were cut back, 3 bases at V and 2 bases at J, with 5 bases in the middle. The CDR3 runs 12 residues. Germline CDR1 and CDR2: SGHRS and YFSETQ. CDR3 amino acids: CASSSTQETQYF. CDR3 nucleotide sequence: TGCGCCAGCAGCTCCACACAAGAGACCCAGTACTTC.

This clonotype was counted many times. The chain is built from TRBV5-1 and TRBJ2-1, with 7 positions matching TRBD2. With 0 bases clipped from V and 8 bases from J, the junction kept 5 bases outside the gene matches. The CDR3 runs to 14 residues. CDR1 is SGHRS, CDR2 YFSETQ, per germline. The CDR3 DNA sequence: TGCGCCAGCAGCTTGGGAGGACTAGAATATGAGCAGTTCTTC. Its translation: CASSLGGLEYEQFF.